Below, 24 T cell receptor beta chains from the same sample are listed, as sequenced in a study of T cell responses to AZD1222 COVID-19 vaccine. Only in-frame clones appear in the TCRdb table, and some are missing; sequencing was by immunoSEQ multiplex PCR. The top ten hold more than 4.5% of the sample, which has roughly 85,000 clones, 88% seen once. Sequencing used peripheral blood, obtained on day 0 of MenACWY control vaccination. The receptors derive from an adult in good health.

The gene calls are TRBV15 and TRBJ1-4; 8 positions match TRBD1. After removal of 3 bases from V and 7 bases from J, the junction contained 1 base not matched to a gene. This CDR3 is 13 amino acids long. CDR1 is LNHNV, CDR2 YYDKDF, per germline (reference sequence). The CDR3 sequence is CATSRTGAEKLFF. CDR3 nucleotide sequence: TGTGCCACCAGCAGGACAGGGGCTGAAAAACTGTTTTTT.

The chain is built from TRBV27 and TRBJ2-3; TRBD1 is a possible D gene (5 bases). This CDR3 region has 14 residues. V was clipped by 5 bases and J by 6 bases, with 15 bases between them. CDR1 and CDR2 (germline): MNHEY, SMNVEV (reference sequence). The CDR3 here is CASSTSPSGDTQYF. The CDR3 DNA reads TGTGCCAGCAGTACCTCTCCTTCAGGGGATACGCAGTATTTT.

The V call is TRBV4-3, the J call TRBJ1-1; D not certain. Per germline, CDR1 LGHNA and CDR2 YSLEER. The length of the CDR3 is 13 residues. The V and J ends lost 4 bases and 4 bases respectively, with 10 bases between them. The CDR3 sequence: CASSRGLGTEAFF. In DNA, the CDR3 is TGCGCCAGCAGCCGGGGATTAGGCACTGAAGCTTTCTTT.

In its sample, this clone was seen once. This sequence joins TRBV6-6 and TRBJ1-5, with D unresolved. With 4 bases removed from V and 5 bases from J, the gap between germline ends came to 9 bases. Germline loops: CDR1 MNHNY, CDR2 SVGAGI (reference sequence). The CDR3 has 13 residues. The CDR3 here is CASSLYGDQPQHF. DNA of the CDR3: TGTGCCAGCAGTTTGTATGGGGATCAGCCCCAGCATTTT.

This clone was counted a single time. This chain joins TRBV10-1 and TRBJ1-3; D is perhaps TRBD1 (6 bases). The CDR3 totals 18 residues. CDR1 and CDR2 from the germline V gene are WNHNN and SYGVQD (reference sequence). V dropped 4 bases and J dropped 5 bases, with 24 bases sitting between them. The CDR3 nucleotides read TGCGCCAGCAGTGCCAGGGGCCGCGGGAGCCCAAACCGAAACACCATATATTTT. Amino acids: CASSARGRGSPNRNTIYF.

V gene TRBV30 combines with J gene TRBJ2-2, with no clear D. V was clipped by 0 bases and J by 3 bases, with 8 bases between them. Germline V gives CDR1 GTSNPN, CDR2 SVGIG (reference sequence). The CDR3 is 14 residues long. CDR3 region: CAWSVVAYTGELFF. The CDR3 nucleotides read TGTGCCTGGAGTGTAGTCGCGTACACCGGGGAGCTGTTTTTT.

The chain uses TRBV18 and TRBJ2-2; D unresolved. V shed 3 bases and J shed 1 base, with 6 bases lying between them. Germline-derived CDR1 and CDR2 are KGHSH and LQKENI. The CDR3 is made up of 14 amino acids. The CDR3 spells CASSPFQNTGELFF. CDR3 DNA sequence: TGTGCCAGCTCACCCTTCCAGAACACCGGGGAGCTGTTTTTT.

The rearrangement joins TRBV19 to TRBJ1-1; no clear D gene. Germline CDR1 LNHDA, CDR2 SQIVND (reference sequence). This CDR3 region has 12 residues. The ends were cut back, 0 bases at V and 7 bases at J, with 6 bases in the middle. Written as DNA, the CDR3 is TGTGCCAGTAGTATAGATGAAATTGAAGCTTTCTTT. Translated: CASSIDEIEAFF.

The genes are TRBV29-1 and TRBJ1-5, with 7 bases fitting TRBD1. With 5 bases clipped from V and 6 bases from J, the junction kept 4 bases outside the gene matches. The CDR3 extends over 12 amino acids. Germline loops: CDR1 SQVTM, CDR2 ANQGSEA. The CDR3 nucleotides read TGCAGCGTTTCACAGGGGTCTCAGCCCCAGCATTTT. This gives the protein CSVSQGSQPQHF.

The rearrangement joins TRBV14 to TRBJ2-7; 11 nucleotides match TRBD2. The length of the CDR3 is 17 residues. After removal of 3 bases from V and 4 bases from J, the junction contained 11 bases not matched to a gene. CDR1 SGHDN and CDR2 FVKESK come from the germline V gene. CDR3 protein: CASSHSVSGGAGYEQYF. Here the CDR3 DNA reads TGTGCCAGCAGCCATTCGGTTAGCGGGGGGGCCGGTTACGAGCAGTACTTC.

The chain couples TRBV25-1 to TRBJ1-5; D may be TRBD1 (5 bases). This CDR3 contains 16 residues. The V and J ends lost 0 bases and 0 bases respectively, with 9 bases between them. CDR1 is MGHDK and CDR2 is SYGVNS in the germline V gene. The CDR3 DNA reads TGTGCCAGCAGTGAATATTGGGGGGATAGCAATCAGCCCCAGCATTTT. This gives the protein CASSEYWGDSNQPQHF. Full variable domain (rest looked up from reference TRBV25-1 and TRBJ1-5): EADIYQTPRYLVIGTGKKITLECSQTMGHDKMYWYQQDPGMELHLIHYSYGVNSTEKGDLSSESTVSRIRTEHFPLTLESARPSHTSQYLCASSEYWGDSNQPQHFGDGTRLSIL.

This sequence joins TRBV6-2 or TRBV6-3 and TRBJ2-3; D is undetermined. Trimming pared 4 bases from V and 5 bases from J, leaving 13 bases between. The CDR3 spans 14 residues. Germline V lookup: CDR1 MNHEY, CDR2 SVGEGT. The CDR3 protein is CASSSTLSLDTQYF. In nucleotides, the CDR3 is TGTGCCAGCAGTTCTACGCTCTCCCTAGATACGCAGTATTTT.

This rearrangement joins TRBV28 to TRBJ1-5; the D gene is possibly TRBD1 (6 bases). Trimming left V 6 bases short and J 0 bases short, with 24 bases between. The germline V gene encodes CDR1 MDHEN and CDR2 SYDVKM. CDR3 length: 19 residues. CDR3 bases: TGTGCCAGCAGCCTGCCGGGACACGGTATTTCTTATAGCAATCAGCCCCAGCATTTT. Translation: CASSLPGHGISYSNQPQHF. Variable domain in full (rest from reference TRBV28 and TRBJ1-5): DVKVTQSSRYLVKRTGEKVFLECVQDMDHENMFWYRQDPGLGLRLIYFSYDVKMKEKGDIPEGYSVSREKKERFSLILESASTNQTSMYLCASSLPGHGISYSNQPQHFGDGTRLSIL.

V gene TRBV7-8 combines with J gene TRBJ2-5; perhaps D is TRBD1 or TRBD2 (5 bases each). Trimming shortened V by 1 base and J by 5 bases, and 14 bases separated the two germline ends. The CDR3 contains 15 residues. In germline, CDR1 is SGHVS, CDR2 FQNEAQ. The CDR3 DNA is TGTGCCAGCAGCTTAGTTGAATGGGGGATGGAGACCCAGTACTTC. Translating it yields CASSLVEWGMETQYF.

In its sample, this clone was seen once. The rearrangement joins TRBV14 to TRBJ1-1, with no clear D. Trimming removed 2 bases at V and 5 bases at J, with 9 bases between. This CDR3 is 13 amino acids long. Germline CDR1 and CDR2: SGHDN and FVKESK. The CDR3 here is CASSQTGFTEAFF. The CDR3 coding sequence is TGTGCCAGCAGCCAAACGGGGTTTACTGAAGCTTTCTTT.

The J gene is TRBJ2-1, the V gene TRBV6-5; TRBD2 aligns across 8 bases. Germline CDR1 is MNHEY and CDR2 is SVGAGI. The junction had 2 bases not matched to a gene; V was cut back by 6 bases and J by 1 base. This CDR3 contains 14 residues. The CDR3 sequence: CASSRGGSYNEQFF. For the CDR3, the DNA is TGTGCCAGCAGCCGGGGGGGTTCCTACAATGAGCAGTTCTTC.

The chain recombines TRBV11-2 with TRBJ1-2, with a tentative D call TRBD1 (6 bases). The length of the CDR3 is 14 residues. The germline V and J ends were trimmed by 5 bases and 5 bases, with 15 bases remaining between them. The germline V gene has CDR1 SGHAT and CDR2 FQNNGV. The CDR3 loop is CASSGGQGTYGYTF. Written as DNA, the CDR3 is TGTGCCAGCAGCGGGGGCCAGGGAACGTATGGCTACACCTTC. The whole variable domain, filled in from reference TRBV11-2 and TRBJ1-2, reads EAGVAQSPRYKIIEKRQSVAFWCNPISGHATLYWYQQILGQGPKLLIQFQNNGVVDDSQLPKDRFSAERLKGVDSTLKIQPAKLEDSAVYLCASSGGQGTYGYTFGSGTRLTVV.

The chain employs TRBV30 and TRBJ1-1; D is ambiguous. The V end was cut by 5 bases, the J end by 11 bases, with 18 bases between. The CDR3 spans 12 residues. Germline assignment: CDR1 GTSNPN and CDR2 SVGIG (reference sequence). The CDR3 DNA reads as TGTGCCTGGTCAGGTATGGGGATTAGGGCTTTCTTT. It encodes CAWSGMGIRAFF.

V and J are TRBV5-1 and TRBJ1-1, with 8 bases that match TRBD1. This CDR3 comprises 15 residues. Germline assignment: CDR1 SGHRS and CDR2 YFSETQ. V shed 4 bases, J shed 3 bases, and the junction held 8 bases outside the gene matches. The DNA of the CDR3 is TGCGCCAGCAGCAAACAGGGGGTTCGGGACACTGAAGCTTTCTTT. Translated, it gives CASSKQGVRDTEAFF.

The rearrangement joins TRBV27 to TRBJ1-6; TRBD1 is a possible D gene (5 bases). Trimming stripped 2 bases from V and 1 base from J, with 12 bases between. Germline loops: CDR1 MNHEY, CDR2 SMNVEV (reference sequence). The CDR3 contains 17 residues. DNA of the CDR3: TGTGCCAGCAGTTTAACGGGGGTATGGTCCTATAATTCACCCCTCCACTTT. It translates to CASSLTGVWSYNSPLHF.

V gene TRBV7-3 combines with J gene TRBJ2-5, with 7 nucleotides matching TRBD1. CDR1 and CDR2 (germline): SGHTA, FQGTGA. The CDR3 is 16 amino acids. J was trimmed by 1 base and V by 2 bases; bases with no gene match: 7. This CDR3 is CASSLYGTVPQETQYF. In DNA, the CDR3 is TGTGCCAGCAGCTTATACGGGACAGTCCCCCAAGAGACCCAGTACTTC.

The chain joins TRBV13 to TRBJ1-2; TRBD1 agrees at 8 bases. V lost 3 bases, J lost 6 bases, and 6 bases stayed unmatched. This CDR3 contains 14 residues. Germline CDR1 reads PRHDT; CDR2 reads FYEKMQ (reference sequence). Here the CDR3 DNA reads TGTGCCAGCAGCTTCGACAGGGGACCCCATGGCTACACCTTC. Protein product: CASSFDRGPHGYTF.

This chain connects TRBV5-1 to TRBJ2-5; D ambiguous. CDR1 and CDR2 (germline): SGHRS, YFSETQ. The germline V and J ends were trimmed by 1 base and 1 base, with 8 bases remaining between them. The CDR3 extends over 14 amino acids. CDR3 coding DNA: TGCGCCAGCAGCTTGCGTCCGGGCCAAGAGACCCAGTACTTC. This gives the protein CASSLRPGQETQYF. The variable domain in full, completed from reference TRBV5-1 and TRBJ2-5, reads KAGVTQTPRYLIKTRGQQVTLSCSPISGHRSVSWYQQTPGQGLQFLFEYFSETQRNKGNFPGRFSGRQFSNSRSEMNVSTLELGDSALYLCASSLRPGQETQYFGPGTRLLVL.

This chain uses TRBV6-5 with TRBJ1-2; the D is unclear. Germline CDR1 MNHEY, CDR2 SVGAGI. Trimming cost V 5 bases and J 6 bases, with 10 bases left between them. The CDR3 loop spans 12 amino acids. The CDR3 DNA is TGTGCCAGCAGTAATAGGAACGATGGCTACACCTTC. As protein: CASSNRNDGYTF.